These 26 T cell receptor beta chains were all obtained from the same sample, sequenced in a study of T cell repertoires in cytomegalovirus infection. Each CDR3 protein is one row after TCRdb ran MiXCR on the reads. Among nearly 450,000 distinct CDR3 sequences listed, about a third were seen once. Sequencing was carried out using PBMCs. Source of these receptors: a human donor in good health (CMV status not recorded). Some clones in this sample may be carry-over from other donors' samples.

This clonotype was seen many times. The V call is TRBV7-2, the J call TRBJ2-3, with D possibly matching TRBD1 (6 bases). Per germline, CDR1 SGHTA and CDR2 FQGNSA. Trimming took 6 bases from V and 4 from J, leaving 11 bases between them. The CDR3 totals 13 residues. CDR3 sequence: CASSYRASDTQYF. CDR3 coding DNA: TGTGCCAGCAGTTACAGGGCTTCAGATACGCAGTATTTT. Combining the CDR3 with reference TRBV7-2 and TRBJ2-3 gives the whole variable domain GAGVSQSPSNKVTEKGKDVELRCDPISGHTALYWYRQSLGQGLEFLIYFQGNSAPDKSGLPSDRFSAERTGGSVSTLTIQRTQQEDSAVYLCASSYRASDTQYFGPGTRLTVL.

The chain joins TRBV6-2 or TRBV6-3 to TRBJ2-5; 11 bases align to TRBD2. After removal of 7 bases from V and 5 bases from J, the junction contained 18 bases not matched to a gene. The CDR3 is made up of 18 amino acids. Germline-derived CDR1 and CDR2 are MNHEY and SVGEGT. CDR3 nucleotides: TGTGCCAGCACTGAGCTCCAAAGACTAGCGGGGAGCGAGGAGACCCAGTACTTC. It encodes CASTELQRLAGSEETQYF.

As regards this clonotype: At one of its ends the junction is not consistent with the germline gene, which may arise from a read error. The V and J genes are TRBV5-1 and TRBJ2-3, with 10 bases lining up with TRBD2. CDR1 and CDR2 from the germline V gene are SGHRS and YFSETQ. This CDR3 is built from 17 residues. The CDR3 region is CASSLASLAGNTDTQYF. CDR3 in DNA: TGCGCGAGCAGCTTGGCTTCACTAGCGGGGAACACAGATACGCAGTATTTT.

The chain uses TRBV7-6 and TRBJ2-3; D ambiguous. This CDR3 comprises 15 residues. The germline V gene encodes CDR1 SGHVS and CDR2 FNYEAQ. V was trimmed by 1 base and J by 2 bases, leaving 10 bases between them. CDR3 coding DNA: TGTGCCAGCAGCTTAGAAACGGAGAACACAGATACGCAGTATTTT. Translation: CASSLETENTDTQYF.

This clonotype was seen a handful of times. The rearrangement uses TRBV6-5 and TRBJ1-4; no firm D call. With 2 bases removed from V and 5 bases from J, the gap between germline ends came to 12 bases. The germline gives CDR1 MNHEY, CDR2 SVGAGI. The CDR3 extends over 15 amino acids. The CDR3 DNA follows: TGTGCCAGCAGTTACGACTCTCGCCGGAATGAAAAACTGTTTTTT. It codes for CASSYDSRRNEKLFF.

DNA for the CDR3: TGTGCCAGCAGTCAACCGTTCTCAGTTGGGGAAGCTTTCTTT. It translates to CASSQPFSVGEAFF. This chain connects TRBV12-3 or TRBV12-4 to TRBJ1-1; D not certain. CDR3 length: 14 amino acids. V dropped 5 bases and J dropped 8 bases, with 18 bases sitting between them.

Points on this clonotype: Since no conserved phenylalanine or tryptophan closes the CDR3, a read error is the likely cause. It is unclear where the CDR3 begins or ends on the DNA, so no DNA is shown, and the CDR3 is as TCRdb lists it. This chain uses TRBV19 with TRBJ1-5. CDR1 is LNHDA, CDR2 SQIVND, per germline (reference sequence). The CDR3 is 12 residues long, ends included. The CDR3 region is CASNESNQPQPC.

For the CDR3, the DNA is TGTGCCAGCACGTCAGAACTTTCCTACGAGCAGTACTTC. Encoded protein: CASTSELSYEQYF. V is TRBV25-1 and J is TRBJ2-7; D ambiguous. The V end was cut by 7 bases, the J end by 1 base, with 11 bases between. Germline V gene data show CDR1 as MGHDK and CDR2 as SYGVNS. The CDR3 has 13 amino acids.

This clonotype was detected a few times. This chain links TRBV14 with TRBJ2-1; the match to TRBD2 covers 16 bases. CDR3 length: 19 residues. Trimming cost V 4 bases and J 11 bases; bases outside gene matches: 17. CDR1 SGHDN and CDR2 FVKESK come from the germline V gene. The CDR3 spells CASSPWDSLAGLAGGKQFF. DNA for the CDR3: TGTGCCAGCAGCCCTTGGGACAGTCTCGCGGGACTAGCGGGGGGGAAGCAGTTCTTC.

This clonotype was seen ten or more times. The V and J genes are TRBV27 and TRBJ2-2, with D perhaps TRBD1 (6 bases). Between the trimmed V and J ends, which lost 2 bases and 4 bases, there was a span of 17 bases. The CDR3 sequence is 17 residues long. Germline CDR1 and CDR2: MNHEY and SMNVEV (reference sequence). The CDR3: CASSLRGPRGSTGELFF. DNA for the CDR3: TGTGCCAGCAGTTTAAGGGGCCCGAGGGGGAGCACCGGGGAGCTGTTTTTT.

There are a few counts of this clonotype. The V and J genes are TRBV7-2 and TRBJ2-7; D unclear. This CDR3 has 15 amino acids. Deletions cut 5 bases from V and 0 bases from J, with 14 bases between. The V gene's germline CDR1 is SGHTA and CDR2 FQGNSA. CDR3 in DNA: TGTGCCAGCAGCCCACGTGTGGGGAACTCCTACGAGCAGTACTTC. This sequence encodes CASSPRVGNSYEQYF. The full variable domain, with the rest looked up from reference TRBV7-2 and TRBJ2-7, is GAGVSQSPSNKVTEKGKDVELRCDPISGHTALYWYRQSLGQGLEFLIYFQGNSAPDKSGLPSDRFSAERTGGSVSTLTIQRTQQEDSAVYLCASSPRVGNSYEQYFGPGTRLTVT.

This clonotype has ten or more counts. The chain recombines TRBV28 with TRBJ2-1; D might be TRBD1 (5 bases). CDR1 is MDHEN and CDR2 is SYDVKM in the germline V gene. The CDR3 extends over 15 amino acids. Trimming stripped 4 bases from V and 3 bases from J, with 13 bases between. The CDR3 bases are TGTGCCAGCAGTTCGTCCCGGACATTCTACAATGAGCAGTTCTTC. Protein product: CASSSSRTFYNEQFF.

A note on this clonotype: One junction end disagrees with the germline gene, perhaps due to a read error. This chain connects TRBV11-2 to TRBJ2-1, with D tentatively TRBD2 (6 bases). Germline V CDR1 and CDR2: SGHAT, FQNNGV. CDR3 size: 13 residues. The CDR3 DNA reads TGTGCCAGCAGCTCAGAACGGGGGAATGGGCAGTTCTTC. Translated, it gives CASSSERGNGQFF.

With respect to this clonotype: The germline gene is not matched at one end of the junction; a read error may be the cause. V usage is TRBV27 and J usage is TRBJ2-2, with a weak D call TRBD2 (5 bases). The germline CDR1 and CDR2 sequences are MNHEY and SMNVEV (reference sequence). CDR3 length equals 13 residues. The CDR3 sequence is CASSRISTGVLFF. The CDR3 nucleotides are TGTGCCAGCAGCCGCATTAGCACCGGGGTGCTGTTTTTT.

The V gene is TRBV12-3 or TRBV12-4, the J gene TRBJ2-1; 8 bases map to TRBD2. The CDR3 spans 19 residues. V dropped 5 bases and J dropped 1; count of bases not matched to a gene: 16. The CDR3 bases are TGTGCCAGCAGTACTATCTCGGGGGGGGGGCCCGGATCCTACAATGAGCAGTTCTTC. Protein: CASSTISGGGPGSYNEQFF.

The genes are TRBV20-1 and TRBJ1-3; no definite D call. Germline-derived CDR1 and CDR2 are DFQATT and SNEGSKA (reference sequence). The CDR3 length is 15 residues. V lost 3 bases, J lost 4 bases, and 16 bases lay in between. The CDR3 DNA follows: TGCAGTGCTAGTACGCCTGTCCTCTTCGGAAACACCATATATTTT. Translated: CSASTPVLFGNTIYF.

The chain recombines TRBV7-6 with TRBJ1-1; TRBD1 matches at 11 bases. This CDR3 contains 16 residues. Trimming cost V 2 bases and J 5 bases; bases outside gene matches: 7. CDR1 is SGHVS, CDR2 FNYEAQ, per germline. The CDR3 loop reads CASSLTGTGGKTEAFF. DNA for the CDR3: TGTGCCAGCAGCTTAACCGGGACAGGGGGTAAGACTGAAGCTTTCTTT. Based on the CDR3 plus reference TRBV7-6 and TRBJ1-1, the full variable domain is GAGVSQSPRYKVTKRGQDVALRCDPISGHVSLYWYRQALGQGPEFLTYFNYEAQQDKSGLPNDRFSAERPEGSISTLTIQRTEQRDSAMYRCASSLTGTGGKTEAFFGQGTRLTVV.

The CDR3 here is CASSPRTGGYEQFF. CDR3 DNA sequence: TGTGCCAGCAGCCCTCGGACAGGGGGCTATGAGCAGTTCTTC. The gene calls are TRBV3-1 and TRBJ2-1, with 11 bases matching TRBD1. The CDR3 totals 14 residues. Germline V gives CDR1 LGHDT, CDR2 YNNKEL (reference sequence). Trimming cost V 4 bases and J 8 bases; bases outside gene matches: 4.

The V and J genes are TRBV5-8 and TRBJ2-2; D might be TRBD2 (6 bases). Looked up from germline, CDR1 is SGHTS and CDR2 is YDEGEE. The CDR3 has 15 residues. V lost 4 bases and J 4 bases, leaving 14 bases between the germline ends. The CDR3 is CASSRRGGGTGELFF. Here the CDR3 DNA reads TGTGCCAGCAGCCGGCGGGGCGGAGGCACCGGGGAGCTGTTTTTT.

The CDR3 DNA is TGTGCCAGCAGCCGTGGGACAGGGGGACTAACAGATACGCAGTATTTT. Amino acid sequence: CASSRGTGGLTDTQYF. V gene TRBV14 combines with J gene TRBJ2-3; TRBD1 aligns across 11 bases. The CDR3 length is 16 residues. Germline V gives CDR1 SGHDN, CDR2 FVKESK. Losses at the gene ends were 4 bases for V and 3 bases for J; bases not matched to a gene: 6. Full variable domain (remainder filled in from reference TRBV14 and TRBJ2-3): EAGVTQFPSHSVIEKGQTVTLRCDPISGHDNLYWYRRVMGKEIKFLLHFVKESKQDESGMPNNRFLAERTGGTYSTLKVQPAELEDSGVYFCASSRGTGGLTDTQYFGPGTRLTVL.

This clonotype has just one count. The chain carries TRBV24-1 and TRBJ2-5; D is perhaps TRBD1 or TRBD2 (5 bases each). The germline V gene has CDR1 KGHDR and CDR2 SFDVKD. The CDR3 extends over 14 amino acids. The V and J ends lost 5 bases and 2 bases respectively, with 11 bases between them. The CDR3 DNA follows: TGTGCCACCAGTGGGAACGGGGCACAAGAGACCCAGTACTTC. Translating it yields CATSGNGAQETQYF.

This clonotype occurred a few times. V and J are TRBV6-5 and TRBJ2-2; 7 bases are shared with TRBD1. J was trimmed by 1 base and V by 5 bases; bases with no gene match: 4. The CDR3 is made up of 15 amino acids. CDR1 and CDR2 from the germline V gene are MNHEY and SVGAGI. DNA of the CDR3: TGTGCCAGCAGTCTAGGACAGGAGAACACCGGGGAGCTGTTTTTT. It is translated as CASSLGQENTGELFF.

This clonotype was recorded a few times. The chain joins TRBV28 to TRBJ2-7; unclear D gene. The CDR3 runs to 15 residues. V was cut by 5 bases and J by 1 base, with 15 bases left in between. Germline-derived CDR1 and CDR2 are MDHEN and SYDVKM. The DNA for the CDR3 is TGTGCCAGCAGTCGCTACCGGGTGAAGTCCTACGAGCAGTACTTC. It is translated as CASSRYRVKSYEQYF.

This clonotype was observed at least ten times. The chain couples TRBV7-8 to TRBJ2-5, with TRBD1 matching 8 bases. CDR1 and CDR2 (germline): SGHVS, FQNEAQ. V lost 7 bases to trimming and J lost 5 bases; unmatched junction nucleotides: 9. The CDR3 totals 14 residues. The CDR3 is CASTLDREKETQYF. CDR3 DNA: TGTGCCAGCACCTTGGACAGGGAAAAGGAGACCCAGTACTTC.

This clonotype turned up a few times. In DNA, the CDR3 is TGTGCCAGCAGTGAAGCGGTTCTGGGGAACGAGCAGTACTTC. As protein: CASSEAVLGNEQYF. This chain uses TRBV2 with TRBJ2-7; D unclear. Per the germline V gene, CDR1 is SNHLY and CDR2 is FYNNEI. V gave up 0 bases and J gave up 5 bases, with 11 bases separating them. This CDR3 has 14 residues.

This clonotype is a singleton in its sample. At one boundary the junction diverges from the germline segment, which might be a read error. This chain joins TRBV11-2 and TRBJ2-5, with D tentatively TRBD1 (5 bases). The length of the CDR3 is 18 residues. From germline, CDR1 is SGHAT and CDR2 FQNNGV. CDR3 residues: CSSSPPLGGAQYQETQYF. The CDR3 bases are TGTTCCAGCAGCCCGCCATTGGGTGGGGCCCAGTACCAAGAGACCCAGTACTTC.